The T cell receptor beta chain described here comes from a study of cytomegalovirus exposure and HLA in healthy donors. Background on the study: The roughly 670 first-cohort repertoires shared a platform with the approximately 110 validation repertoires, as reported in a later analysis. General study findings and limits: TCR clusters originating in the first cohort tended to co-occur in the 120 validation repertoires, according to a later analysis. Three CMV-associated chains proved CMV antigen-specific in vitro. The study designated 150 or so TCR beta chains cytomegalovirus-associated.

Details on this clone: What it recognizes is unknown.

Profiling relied on immunoSEQ multiplex PCR, and the TCRdb table lists in-frame clones only, not all of them. The sample records 98,000 or so clones, around 95% being singletons. V shed 5 bases and J shed 1 base, with 8 bases lying between them. Germline values: CDR1 SGDLS, CDR2 YYNGEE. CDR3 length: 13 amino acids. Specimen: PBMCs. The receptor was isolated from a woman aged 18-29 years in good health and CMV-seronegative. V and J are TRBV9 and TRBJ2-3; D unclear. The CDR3, as DNA: TGTGCCAGCAGGAGCTTAGGCACAGATACGCAGTATTTT. It is translated as CASRSLGTDTQYF.